What follows are 2 T cell receptor beta chains derived from one specimen sequenced in a study of cytomegalovirus exposure and HLA in healthy donors. PCR involved 60 Vbeta and 13 Jbeta primers. Here immunoSEQ multiplex PCR was the method, and the copy in TCRdb shows in-frame clones only, minus some. This table has over 100,000 clones, roughly 85% appearing once. Sequenced: PBMCs. These receptors all come from a man aged 60-69 years in good health and CMV-seropositive.

This clone appeared a few times. This sequence joins TRBV19 and TRBJ1-3, with 7 bases that match TRBD1. The CDR3 loop spans 14 amino acids. Per germline, CDR1 LNHDA and CDR2 SQIVND (reference sequence). The V segment lost 7 bases and the J segment 3 bases; nucleotides outside the gene matches: 6. The DNA for the CDR3 is TGTGCCAGTATAGGAGGGGGCTATGGAAACACCATATATTTT. Encoded protein: CASIGGGYGNTIYF.

The chain combines TRBV10-3 with TRBJ1-2; D may be TRBD1 (5 bases). CDR3 length: 11 amino acids. The V end was cut by 11 bases, the J end by 6 bases, with 13 bases between. CDR1 is ENHRY, CDR2 SYGVKD, per germline. Here the CDR3 reads CASGAGNGYTF. In DNA, the CDR3 is TGTGCCTCTGGGGCAGGAAATGGCTACACCTTC.